The present T cell receptor beta chain was sequenced within a study of human T cells and chemical hapten exposure. Study-wide background: The upper back received 0.01% DPC by patch testing, with results read at 6 days. Study-wide results and caveats: No alteration of TCRs above 1 in 1000 frequency was seen with DPC sensitization. Counts of expanded TCRs (at PT1) showed a positive correlation with patch test score.

Time point meaning: patch test 1, 2 weeks after DPC sensitization. Noted treatment: therapeutic diphenylcyclopropenone sensitization with weekly scalp DPC. It was from unfractionated whole blood that total RNA was extracted. This CDR3 spans 14 amino acids. Looked up from germline, CDR1 is KGHSH and CDR2 is LQKENI. V lost 1 base, J lost 4 bases, and 10 bases lay in between. From the RACE reads, TCRdb called clonotypes with MiXCR, one entry per CDR3 protein. The sample lists about 120,000 distinct CDR3 sequences, roughly an eighth occurring once. This clonotype showed up many times. Its antigen is not identified.

This clonotype was obtained from a man aged 18 to 29 with alopecia areata. Some clones in this sample may be carry-over from other donors' samples. The sequenced sample was whole blood, obtained in connection with sensitization to the hapten diphenylcyclopropenone (DPC). The rearrangement uses TRBV18 and TRBJ1-1; D is uncertain. The CDR3 DNA reads TGTGCCAGCTCACCACACGAAAGTGGCACTGAAGCTTTCTTT. As protein: CASSPHESGTEAFF.